The 30 T cell receptor beta chains below were found in one sample sequenced in a study of a mutant IDH1 vaccine in newly diagnosed glioma. As to time point: baseline, week 1 (first vaccination visit). Treatment: pre-vaccination baseline after standard-of-care therapy. Clones were sequenced by immunoSEQ multiplex PCR, and TCRdb holds only the in-frame ones, with some missing. The sample carries approximately 88,000 clones, around 80% recorded once. Sequencing used PBMCs, obtained from a glioma patient treated with radiotherapy, temozolomide or both. These receptor sequences come from a man aged 35 to 55 with glioma.

The CDR3 bases are TGCAGCGTTGTAGGGAAGTACCCAGGCACAGATACGCAGTATTTT. It yields the protein CSVVGKYPGTDTQYF. The rearrangement uses TRBV29-1 and TRBJ2-3; D unresolved. Germline loops: CDR1 SQVTM, CDR2 ANQGSEA. Trimming cost V 4 bases and J 1 base, with 15 bases left between them. The CDR3 has 15 amino acids.

The chain recombines TRBV6-5 with TRBJ1-2; D is ambiguous. The CDR3 contains 13 residues. Trimming took 0 bases from V and 8 from J, leaving 10 bases between them. CDR1 and CDR2 from the germline V gene are MNHEY and SVGAGI. DNA of the CDR3: TGTGCCAGCAGTTACTCGACGGAGAAGGGCTACACCTTC. Translating gives CASSYSTEKGYTF.

This rearrangement joins TRBV5-1 to TRBJ2-1, with D possibly matching TRBD1 (6 bases). Between the trimmed V and J ends, which lost 0 bases and 6 bases, there was a span of 7 bases. The germline V gene encodes CDR1 SGHRS and CDR2 YFSETQ. This CDR3 region has 13 residues. This CDR3 reads CASSLVQGNEQFF. The CDR3 DNA reads as TGCGCCAGCAGCTTGGTACAGGGCAATGAGCAGTTCTTC. Full variable domain (rest looked up from reference TRBV5-1 and TRBJ2-1): KAGVTQTPRYLIKTRGQQVTLSCSPISGHRSVSWYQQTPGQGLQFLFEYFSETQRNKGNFPGRFSGRQFSNSRSEMNVSTLELGDSALYLCASSLVQGNEQFFGPGTRLTVL.

This clone was counted a few times. The genes are TRBV4-1 and TRBJ1-5, with D maybe TRBD1 (5 bases). The V end was cut by 2 bases, the J end by 5 bases, with 16 bases between. Germline CDR1 reads MGHRA; CDR2 reads YSYEKL. CDR3 length equals 16 residues. The CDR3 DNA reads as TGCGCCAGCAGCCAATCAATGGGGGGGTTAGATCAGCCCCAGCATTTT. It yields the protein CASSQSMGGLDQPQHF.

A few counts support this clone. J is TRBJ1-2 and V is TRBV30; D call uncertain. V was trimmed by 2 bases and J by 2 bases, leaving 9 bases between them. Germline CDR1 is GTSNPN and CDR2 is SVGIG (reference sequence). This CDR3 is built from 13 residues. The CDR3: CAWSPPTNYGYTF. The CDR3 nucleotides read TGTGCCTGGAGTCCCCCGACGAACTATGGCTACACCTTC.

This chain links TRBV5-1 with TRBJ2-3, with TRBD1 matching over 10 bases. Unmatched junction bases numbered 6, after V lost 2 bases and J lost 3 bases. This CDR3 spans 16 amino acids. Germline V lookup: CDR1 SGHRS, CDR2 YFSETQ. CDR3 nucleotides: TGCGCCAGCAGCTTACGGGACAGGGGATCGACAGATACGCAGTATTTT. Residues: CASSLRDRGSTDTQYF. Drawing the rest from reference TRBV5-1 and TRBJ2-3, the complete variable domain is KAGVTQTPRYLIKTRGQQVTLSCSPISGHRSVSWYQQTPGQGLQFLFEYFSETQRNKGNFPGRFSGRQFSNSRSEMNVSTLELGDSALYLCASSLRDRGSTDTQYFGPGTRLTVL.

This chain joins TRBV27 and TRBJ1-1; D perhaps matches TRBD1 (6 bases). Looked up from germline, CDR1 is MNHEY and CDR2 is SMNVEV (reference sequence). The CDR3 sequence is 16 residues long. V shed 0 bases and J shed 4 bases, with 15 bases lying between them. The CDR3 is CASSLSWTARGTEAFF. The CDR3 coding sequence is TGTGCCAGCAGTTTATCGTGGACAGCGAGAGGCACTGAAGCTTTCTTT.

V usage is TRBV7-2 and J usage is TRBJ2-5; D gene unclear. The V and J ends lost 0 bases and 5 bases respectively, with 13 bases between them. Germline V lookup: CDR1 SGHTA, CDR2 FQGNSA. The CDR3 covers 15 residues. The CDR3 DNA reads as TGTGCCAGCAGCTTAGCGGGTCCCCGTCGGGAGACCCAGTACTTC. Protein product: CASSLAGPRRETQYF.

By sample share, this clone is medium-sized. The CDR3 DNA follows: TGTGCCAGCAGTGATCCGGGACAGGGTACTGAAAAACTGTTTTTT. This codes for CASSDPGQGTEKLFF. The chain combines TRBV2 with TRBJ1-4; 9 nucleotides agree with TRBD1. Germline loops: CDR1 SNHLY, CDR2 FYNNEI. V gave up 3 bases and J gave up 7 bases; unmatched junction bases: 6. CDR3 length: 15 residues.

The chain links TRBV4-2 to TRBJ2-3, with a possible D match to TRBD2 (7 bases). The CDR3 runs 13 residues. Trimming took 1 base from V and 9 from J, leaving 11 bases between them. Germline V gene sequence: CDR1 LGHNA, CDR2 YNFKEQ. The CDR3 region is CASSQGGGQTQYF. CDR3 in DNA: TGTGCCAGCAGCCAAGGGGGGGGGCAAACGCAGTATTTT.

This clone was counted between two and nine times. The chain is built from TRBV9 and TRBJ2-3; D unresolved. V shed 0 bases and J shed 9 bases, with 8 bases lying between them. Germline values: CDR1 SGDLS, CDR2 YYNGEE. The CDR3 is 12 residues long. DNA for the CDR3: TGTGCCAGCAGCGTAGAGCAGAGCACGCAGTATTTT. Protein product: CASSVEQSTQYF.

This sequence joins TRBV7-8 and TRBJ1-2; no reliable D call. V was trimmed by 5 bases and J by 6 bases, leaving 13 bases between them. The germline CDR1 and CDR2 sequences are SGHVS and FQNEAQ. CDR3 size: 13 residues. The CDR3 loop reads CASSEPSPDGYTF. CDR3 nucleotides: TGTGCCAGCAGCGAGCCCAGTCCGGATGGCTACACCTTC. Full variable domain (outside the CDR3, taken from reference TRBV7-8 and TRBJ1-2): GAGVSQSPRYKVAKRGQDVALRCDPISGHVSLFWYQQALGQGPEFLTYFQNEAQLDKSGLPSDRFFAERPEGSVSTLKIQRTQQEDSAVYLCASSEPSPDGYTFGSGTRLTVV.

This chain joins TRBV5-1 and TRBJ2-1; 8 positions match TRBD1. V lost 4 bases to trimming and J lost 9 bases; unmatched junction nucleotides: 6. Germline-derived CDR1 and CDR2 are SGHRS and YFSETQ. The CDR3 is 13 residues long. The CDR3 coding sequence is TGCGCCAGCAGCCAATCGACAGGGGCTGAGCAGTTCTTC. It encodes CASSQSTGAEQFF.

The sample holds a few counts of this clone. The chain has TRBV7-2 and TRBJ1-5; D gene unclear. From germline, CDR1 is SGHTA and CDR2 FQGNSA. This CDR3 contains 12 residues. V was clipped by 2 bases and J by 1 base, with 0 bases between them. In DNA, the CDR3 is TGTGCCAGCAGCTTAAGCAATCAGCCCCAGCATTTT. Translating gives CASSLSNQPQHF.

J is TRBJ2-3 and V is TRBV5-1, with 7 bases that match TRBD2. CDR3 length equals 14 residues. CDR1 is SGHRS and CDR2 is YFSETQ in the germline V gene. V was pared by 0 bases and J by 11 bases, with 9 bases of the junction left unmatched. The CDR3 DNA follows: TGCGCCAGCAGCTTGGCCGAGGCTAGCGGACGGCAGTATTTT. This gives the protein CASSLAEASGRQYF.

The chain has TRBV28 and TRBJ2-7; either TRBD1 or TRBD2 may supply D (5 bases each). The CDR3 is made up of 16 amino acids. V gave up 6 bases and J gave up 0 bases, with 18 bases separating them. Germline V CDR1 and CDR2: MDHEN, SYDVKM. DNA of the CDR3: TGTGCCAGCAGGTTAAGACCGGGACGGGACTCCTACGAGCAGTACTTC. Translated, it gives CASRLRPGRDSYEQYF.

The table lists this clone with a few counts. The chain combines TRBV10-3 with TRBJ1-5; D is undetermined. Germline values: CDR1 ENHRY, CDR2 SYGVKD. This CDR3 contains 13 residues. Deletions cut 4 bases from V and 3 bases from J, with 7 bases between. CDR3 amino acids: CAISATDNQPQHF. DNA of the CDR3: TGTGCCATCAGTGCGACGGACAATCAGCCCCAGCATTTT.

The V and J genes are TRBV9 and TRBJ2-2, with D possibly TRBD1 on 5 matching bases. Deletions cut 1 base from V and 1 base from J, with 11 bases between. The CDR3 runs to 16 residues. The germline V gene has CDR1 SGDLS and CDR2 YYNGEE. The CDR3: CASSVLVQVNTGELFF. CDR3 sequence (DNA): TGTGCCAGCAGCGTACTTGTACAGGTGAACACCGGGGAGCTGTTTTTT.

The chain recombines TRBV18 with TRBJ1-5; tentative D call: TRBD1 (6 bases). V was pared by 4 bases and J by 12 bases, with 10 bases between. The CDR3 sequence is 11 residues long. Germline CDR1 KGHSH, CDR2 LQKENI. CDR3 residues: CASSQDRNQHF. CDR3 sequence (DNA): TGTGCCAGCTCACAAGACAGGAACCAGCATTTT.

The rearrangement uses TRBV5-5 and TRBJ2-7; a weak D match, TRBD1 (5 bases). CDR3 length: 15 amino acids. The V end lost 5 bases, the J end lost 3 bases, and 18 bases lay between the germline ends. Germline loops: CDR1 SGHKS, CDR2 YYEKEE (reference sequence). The CDR3 nucleotides are TGTGCCAGCAGGGGCGACAGTGGCTGGGTCTACGAGCAGTACTTC. The encoded protein is CASRGDSGWVYEQYF.

The chain has TRBV7-9 and TRBJ1-2, with TRBD1 matching over 10 bases. The CDR3 has 14 residues. Looked up from germline, CDR1 is SEHNR and CDR2 is FQNEAQ (reference sequence). V was pared by 1 base and J by 7 bases, with 3 bases of the junction left unmatched. The CDR3 DNA is TGTGCCAGCAGCTTAGAAGGGACAGGGGCTGGCTACACCTTC. As protein: CASSLEGTGAGYTF.

This clone was seen just once. The chain uses TRBV9 and TRBJ2-3, with 15 bases identical to TRBD2. With 3 bases clipped from V and 1 base from J, the junction kept 9 bases outside the gene matches. The V gene's germline CDR1 is SGDLS and CDR2 YYNGEE. This CDR3 has 19 amino acids. The CDR3 region is CASSATGTSGRKGTDTQYF. CDR3 bases: TGTGCCAGCAGCGCGACCGGGACTAGCGGGAGGAAAGGCACAGATACGCAGTATTTT.

The chain carries TRBV6-5 and TRBJ1-5, with D possibly being TRBD1 (5 bases). The CDR3 extends over 13 amino acids. The germline CDR1 and CDR2 sequences are MNHEY and SVGAGI. V shed 8 bases and J shed 4 bases, with 12 bases lying between them. DNA for the CDR3: TGTGCCAGCCGTCAGGAGGGGAATCAGCCCCAGCATTTT. Residues: CASRQEGNQPQHF.

The CDR3: CASNGAQSGYTF. CDR3 coding DNA: TGTGCCAGCAACGGGGCCCAATCTGGCTACACCTTC. J is TRBJ1-2 and V is TRBV6-1; weak D call: TRBD1 (5 bases). The CDR3 spans 12 residues. V gave up 7 bases and J gave up 7 bases, with 13 bases separating them. CDR1 MNHNS and CDR2 SASEGT come from the germline V gene.

The V and J genes are TRBV5-6 and TRBJ2-2; TRBD2 matches 8 bases. Trimming cost V 0 bases and J 4 bases; bases outside gene matches: 5. CDR3 size: 16 residues. Germline V gene lookup returns CDR1 SGHDT and CDR2 YYEEEE. In DNA form, the CDR3 reads TGTGCCAGCAGCTTGGATGCAGCGGGAGCCACCGGGGAGCTGTTTTTT. Encoded protein: CASSLDAAGATGELFF. The full variable domain, rest sourced from reference TRBV5-6 and TRBJ2-2, is DAGVTQSPTHLIKTRGQQVTLRCSPKSGHDTVSWYQQALGQGPQFIFQYYEEEERQRGNFPDRFSGHQFPNYSSELNVNALLLGDSALYLCASSLDAAGATGELFFGEGSRLTVL.

The chain recombines TRBV28 with TRBJ2-2; D unclear. The CDR3 has 10 residues. The ends were cut back, 5 bases at V and 5 bases at J, with 0 bases in the middle. CDR1 and CDR2 (germline): MDHEN, SYDVKM. The CDR3 here is CASSTGELFF. The CDR3 coding sequence is TGTGCCAGCAGTACCGGGGAGCTGTTTTTT.

V gene TRBV5-1 combines with J gene TRBJ2-5; D is possibly TRBD1 (5 bases). The CDR3 runs to 13 residues. CDR1 SGHRS and CDR2 YFSETQ come from the germline V gene. The germline V and J ends were trimmed by 7 bases and 9 bases, with 19 bases remaining between them. Here the CDR3 DNA reads TGCGCCAGCGGGGCCAGCCGATTTACGGCCCAGTACTTC. Residues: CASGASRFTAQYF. The full variable domain, its missing parts supplied by reference TRBV5-1 and TRBJ2-5, is KAGVTQTPRYLIKTRGQQVTLSCSPISGHRSVSWYQQTPGQGLQFLFEYFSETQRNKGNFPGRFSGRQFSNSRSEMNVSTLELGDSALYLCASGASRFTAQYFGPGTRLLVL.

The chain employs TRBV6-4 and TRBJ1-1; 7 nucleotides line up with TRBD1. The V gene end was trimmed by 7 bases and the J gene end by 2 bases; junction bases not matched to a gene: 7. Germline V gene data show CDR1 as MRHNA and CDR2 as SNTAGT. The length of the CDR3 is 14 residues. The CDR3 coding sequence is TGTGCCAGCAAAGCACAGGGGTTTAACACTGAAGCTTTCTTT. Encoded protein: CASKAQGFNTEAFF.

As regards this clone: Other nucleotide sequences in the sample specify the same CDR3. This rearrangement joins TRBV7-2 to TRBJ1-5, with D possibly TRBD1 on 5 matching bases. There are 14 residues in the CDR3. The germline gives CDR1 SGHTA, CDR2 FQGNSA. Trimming removed 6 bases at V and 0 bases at J, with 9 bases between. The CDR3: CASSPGYSNQPQHF. The DNA of the CDR3 is TGTGCCAGCAGTCCAGGGTATAGCAATCAGCCCCAGCATTTT.

The chain links TRBV9 to TRBJ2-3; no definite D call. The V end was cut by 2 bases, the J end by 2 bases, with 12 bases between. The germline V gene encodes CDR1 SGDLS and CDR2 YYNGEE. This CDR3 is built from 15 residues. CDR3 coding DNA: TGTGCCAGCAGCGTTGGCAATCTGCACACAGATACGCAGTATTTT. This sequence encodes CASSVGNLHTDTQYF.